Shown below are 3 T cell receptor beta chains from a single sample sequenced in a study of cytomegalovirus exposure and HLA in healthy donors (dated by TCRdb to 2016 to 2017). Library preparation used the immunoSEQ multiplex PCR assay. For the multiplex PCR, a mixture combining 60 forward primers for TCR Vbeta segments and 13 reverse primers for TCR Jbeta segments was used. TCRdb carries this immuneACCESS record with in-frame sequences only. Its versions omit some clonotypes, under half of them owing to an unresolved V gene in the studies checked, with the rest unexplained. In all, the sample holds just under 150,000 clones, and approximately 79% of those were seen once. Under 3% of the sample goes to the ten largest clones. Specimen: PBMCs. These receptors were obtained from a woman between 25 and 40 years old in good health and CMV-seronegative.

The chain links TRBV7-3 to TRBJ2-7; D is undetermined. The length of the CDR3 is 15 residues. The germline gives CDR1 SGHTA, CDR2 FQGTGA. Trimming took off 2 bases at V and 0 bases at J, with 11 bases between the two ends. The CDR3 coding sequence is TGTGCCAGCAGCTTATATCGTGGCCCCTCCTACGAGCAGTACTTC. This translates into CASSLYRGPSYEQYF.

This clone was seen a single time. The chain employs TRBV7-2 and TRBJ2-3; 9 nucleotides line up with TRBD1. V was pared by 5 bases and J by 7 bases, with 10 bases of the junction left unmatched. The CDR3 covers 15 residues. Germline lookup yields CDR1 SGHTA and CDR2 FQGNSA. Here the CDR3 reads CASSTGGALINTQYF. The CDR3 nucleotides read TGTGCCAGCAGCACAGGGGGCGCCTTGATAAATACGCAGTATTTT.

This chain connects TRBV11-2 to TRBJ1-4; no clear D. Germline assignment: CDR1 SGHAT and CDR2 FQNNGV. Trimming took 2 bases from V and 7 from J, leaving 11 bases between them. The CDR3 extends over 14 amino acids. The CDR3 DNA is TGTGCCAGCAGCTTAAGTACTTCGGGTGAAAAACTGTTTTTT. Its translation is CASSLSTSGEKLFF.